The entry below gives a single T cell receptor (beta chain) sequence along with its context. Antigen unknown. The entry originates in a study of vaccination and CD4 T cells after COVID-19. Study-wide context: Control cultures were supplied with a CEFX pool, an HIV-1 Nef pool, or no peptide at all.

Indicated treatment: approximately 10-day PBMC culture with coronavirus spike peptide pools or control peptides (ViraFEST assay). V was shortened by 6 bases and J by 0 bases, with 10 bases between the two germline ends. The CDR3 covers 14 residues. Germline V gene sequence: CDR1 ENHRY, CDR2 SYGVKD. The Oncomine TCR Beta short-read assay was what sequenced the DNA obtained from cultured CD4+ T cells. TCRdb ran MiXCR on the PCR reads and lists one entry per CDR3 protein. The data hold over 10,000 distinct CDR3 sequences, with roughly 50% observed a single time. Sequenced sample: CD4+ T cells from blood, cultured in vitro. This receptor was taken from a human donor who had recovered from COVID-19. The rearrangement joins TRBV10-3 to TRBJ2-3, with D perhaps matching TRBD2 (5 bases). Written as DNA, the CDR3 is TGTGCCATCAGGAGCGGATCTAGCACAGATACGCAGTATTTT. Amino acids: CAIRSGSSTDTQYF.